The clone carrying this T cell receptor beta chain occurred a few times. Sequenced by immunoSEQ multiplex PCR; TCRdb stores in-frame clones only, minus some. The sample has roughly 410,000 clones, more than 85% seen once. This specimen belongs to a study of shared T cell receptors in the human thymus. V lost 3 bases, J lost 5 bases, and 10 bases lay in between. The CDR3 has 14 amino acids. Germline V lookup: CDR1 SEHNR, CDR2 FQNEAQ (reference sequence). The chain uses TRBV7-9 and TRBJ2-2; D is ambiguous. The receptor's source is a human donor. Input material: thymocytes. CDR3 region: CASSFSPRTGELFF. The CDR3 nucleotides read TGTGCCAGCAGCTTTTCGCCAAGGACCGGGGAGCTGTTTTTT.